This record covers a single T cell receptor (beta chain). The data were obtained in a study of cytomegalovirus exposure and HLA in healthy donors. Study background: Earlier, 150 million to 200 million T cells were analyzed, and fewer than 120 million unique TCR beta sequences were found among them.

With V trimmed by 7 bases and J by 12 bases, 7 bases remained unmatched. CDR1 MGHDK and CDR2 SYGVNS come from the germline V gene. This CDR3 has 11 amino acids. Both 60 Vbeta primers and 13 Jbeta primers went into the PCR. Here immunoSEQ multiplex PCR was the method, and the copy in TCRdb shows in-frame clones only, minus some. The data contain over 100,000 clones, around 70% of them singletons. Each of the donors was a healthy bone marrow donor. This chain links TRBV25-1 with TRBJ1-1, with TRBD1 matching over 8 bases. Material for sequencing was PBMCs. The TCR originated in a woman in her 70s in good health and CMV-seropositive. DNA of the CDR3: TGTGCCAGCACTCGACAGGGGAGAACTTTCTTT. Translation: CASTRQGRTFF.